The 25 T cell receptor beta chains given below trace back to one sample, sequenced in a study of glioma-infiltrating T cells. Amplification of TCR alpha and beta CDR3 regions from RNA used iRepertoire nested multiplex PCR. One entry per CDR3 protein results from TCRdb running MiXCR on the multiplex PCR reads. The sample holds fewer than 500,000 distinct CDR3 sequences, 41% seen once. Specimen: glioma tissue, nonneoplastic brain tissue, or PBMCs (not recorded which). Every receptor here comes from a human donor with low-grade glioma or glioblastoma, undergoing nonglioma brain surgery, or in good health (not recorded which).

This clonotype was seen repeatedly, ten times or more. This chain links TRBV28 with TRBJ1-1; 9 nucleotides agree with TRBD1. This CDR3 is built from 17 residues. Trimming at V came to 6 bases and at J to 3 bases, leaving 14 bases not matched to a gene. Germline CDR1 and CDR2: MDHEN and SYDVKM. The CDR3 here is CASSPTGGVSGDTEAFF. The CDR3 bases are TGTGCCAGCAGCCCGACAGGGGGGGTGTCGGGCGACACTGAAGCTTTCTTT.

To note about this clonotype: No conserved phenylalanine or tryptophan is present at the end of the CDR3, so a read error is the likely explanation. This chain joins TRBV20-1 and TRBJ2-7; a possible D gene is TRBD2 (6 bases). Trimming shortened V by 3 bases and J by 3 bases, and 15 bases separated the two germline ends. CDR1 is DFQATT, CDR2 SNEGSKA, per germline (reference sequence). The CDR3 runs 14 residues. CDR3 loop: CSARDGGNLYEQYL. CDR3 nucleotides: TGCAGTGCTAGGGATGGCGGGAACCTCTACGAGCAGTACCTC.

V usage is TRBV7-6 and J usage is TRBJ2-7; unclear D gene. The CDR3 contains 15 residues. The V gene lost 4 bases and the J gene lost 2 bases, with 15 bases spanning the gap. CDR1 and CDR2 from the germline V gene are SGHVS and FNYEAQ. CDR3 sequence (DNA): TGTGCCAGCAGCTCGAAAAATCCATACGCCTACGAGCAGTACTTC. Translation gives CASSSKNPYAYEQYF.

CDR3 nucleotide sequence: TGCAGTGCTAGAGGGGTGGGGAGGAACGAGCAGTACTTC. Translating gives CSARGVGRNEQYF. The chain recombines TRBV20-1 with TRBJ2-7; D possibly corresponds to TRBD2 (6 bases). CDR1 DFQATT and CDR2 SNEGSKA come from the germline V gene (reference sequence). The CDR3 has 13 residues. Trimming took off 1 base at V and 5 bases at J, with 12 bases between the two ends.

This clonotype was seen many times. The chain couples TRBV20-1 to TRBJ2-5; D may be TRBD1 (5 bases). The ends were cut back, 5 bases at V and 1 base at J, with 11 bases in the middle. The CDR3 totals 13 residues. Looked up from germline, CDR1 is DFQATT and CDR2 is SNEGSKA (reference sequence). The CDR3 loop is CSAPRQIQETQYF. For the CDR3, the DNA is TGCAGTGCTCCTAGACAGATCCAAGAGACCCAGTACTTC.

This clonotype was picked up a small number of times. CDR3 protein: CASSTRYNEQFF. CDR3 bases: TGTGCCAGCAGCACGAGATACAATGAGCAGTTCTTC. The rearrangement links TRBV28 to TRBJ2-1, with D unclear. Trimming shortened V by 6 bases and J by 4 bases, and 7 bases separated the two germline ends. The CDR3 runs to 12 residues. Germline values: CDR1 MDHEN, CDR2 SYDVKM.

A word on this clonotype: The junction does not match germline at one end; this may be a read error. This chain uses TRBV15 with TRBJ2-3; TRBD2 aligns across 8 bases. The germline V gene encodes CDR1 LNHNV and CDR2 YYDKDF (reference sequence). This CDR3 region has 14 residues. The CDR3 region has the DNA TGTGACACCGGCAGTGGGGTTAGTAGCGGGGAGCAGTATTTT. This gives the protein CDTGSGVSSGEQYF.

This clonotype was seen a single time. The chain links TRBV27 to TRBJ2-7; 11 bases match TRBD2. Germline lookup yields CDR1 MNHEY and CDR2 SMNVEV (reference sequence). The ends lost 3 bases at V and 7 bases at J; junction bases unmatched: 8. This CDR3 spans 15 amino acids. The CDR3 DNA sequence: TGTGCCAGCAGTTTGTTGCTAGCGGGAGGCAATGAGCAGTACTTC. This sequence encodes CASSLLLAGGNEQYF.

This clonotype was seen many times. The rearrangement links TRBV27 to TRBJ1-5, with D tentatively TRBD1 (5 bases). Germline V CDR1 and CDR2: MNHEY, SMNVEV (reference sequence). V lost 5 bases to trimming and J lost 0 bases, with 11 bases between them. The CDR3 consists of 15 residues. The CDR3 loop reads CASSMGTDSNQPQHF. The CDR3 DNA reads TGTGCCAGCAGTATGGGGACGGATAGCAATCAGCCCCAGCATTTT.

The chain recombines TRBV7-2 with TRBJ1-1; maybe TRBD1 (6 bases). V dropped 5 bases and J dropped 14 bases, with 24 bases sitting between them. Looked up from germline, CDR1 is SGHTA and CDR2 is FQGNSA. The length of the CDR3 is 14 residues. The CDR3 here is CASSLGPTGRGPFF. CDR3 bases: TGTGCCAGCAGCCTAGGACCAACAGGGAGAGGGCCCTTCTTT.

The table lists this clonotype with a count of one. CDR3 in amino acids: CASSLAPSSGWGETQYF. The CDR3 DNA follows: TGTGCCAGCAGCCTTGCCCCCTCTAGCGGTTGGGGAGAGACCCAGTACTTC. V and J are TRBV7-6 and TRBJ2-5, with 7 bases fitting TRBD2. Germline V lookup: CDR1 SGHVS, CDR2 FNYEAQ. The CDR3 spans 17 residues. Trimming removed 5 bases from V and 4 bases from J; junction bases left unmatched: 16.

This clonotype was found many times. This chain uses TRBV7-9 with TRBJ2-5; D not certain. This CDR3 has 11 residues. V lost 4 bases and J lost 8, with 8 bases in between. Germline V lookup: CDR1 SEHNR, CDR2 FQNEAQ (reference sequence). The CDR3 is CASSSTYTQYF. The DNA for the CDR3 is TGTGCCAGCAGCTCGACCTATACCCAGTACTTC.

This clonotype was counted only a few times. V and J are TRBV28 and TRBJ1-1; a possible D gene is TRBD1 (5 bases). From germline, CDR1 is MDHEN and CDR2 SYDVKM. The V end was cut by 4 bases, the J end by 3 bases, with 9 bases between. The CDR3 length is 13 residues. CDR3 protein: CASSYGGYTEAFF. The CDR3 nucleotides are TGTGCCAGCAGTTACGGGGGGTACACTGAAGCTTTCTTT.

This clonotype turned up a few times. The chain employs TRBV20-1 and TRBJ2-2; D gene uncertain. The CDR3 spans 13 residues. Trimming pared 8 bases from V and 0 bases from J, leaving 10 bases between. CDR1 and CDR2 (germline): DFQATT, SNEGSKA (reference sequence). The CDR3 nucleotides are TGCAGTCCCATTAACTCGAACACCGGGGAGCTGTTTTTT. Translating it yields CSPINSNTGELFF.

This clonotype was detected only once. The chain combines TRBV6-2 or TRBV6-3 with TRBJ2-5; 10 bases line up with TRBD2. The V gene end was trimmed by 6 bases and the J gene end by 13 bases; junction bases not matched to a gene: 23. Germline loops: CDR1 MNHEY, CDR2 SVGEGT. This CDR3 is 17 amino acids long. The CDR3 bases are TGTGCCAGCAGAGGACTAGCGGTCGACCTTAGCACAGATACGCGGTACTTC. Its protein is CASRGLAVDLSTDTRYF.

The J gene is TRBJ2-7, the V gene TRBV28, with D perhaps matching TRBD2 (7 bases). Trimming pared 8 bases from V and 2 bases from J, leaving 19 bases between. The germline CDR1 and CDR2 sequences are MDHEN and SYDVKM. The CDR3 is 15 amino acids. In nucleotides, the CDR3 is TGTGCCAGCCGTCCGGGGGCTAGCGGTGCCTACGAGCAGTACTTC. It translates to CASRPGASGAYEQYF.

There are many counts of this clonotype. V and J are TRBV6-1 and TRBJ2-3; D remains ambiguous. Germline CDR1 reads MNHNS; CDR2 reads SASEGT. The CDR3 runs to 14 residues. Deletions cut 5 bases from V and 1 base from J, with 10 bases between. CDR3 in amino acids: CASSYTDGTDTQYF. DNA for the CDR3: TGTGCCAGCAGTTATACAGACGGCACAGATACGCAGTATTTT.

The V gene is TRBV6-2 or TRBV6-3, the J gene TRBJ2-7, with 9 bases aligning to TRBD2. The germline V gene has CDR1 MNHEY and CDR2 SVGEGT. This CDR3 region has 16 residues. V lost 0 bases to trimming and J lost 4 bases; unmatched junction nucleotides: 7. This chain's CDR3 is CASSYSTTSGPYEQYF. The CDR3 DNA reads TGTGCCAGCAGTTACTCGACGACTAGCGGCCCTTACGAGCAGTACTTC.

This clonotype turned up a few times. The chain employs TRBV20-1 and TRBJ1-1; D may be TRBD1 (5 bases). Germline values: CDR1 DFQATT, CDR2 SNEGSKA (reference sequence). CDR3 length: 13 residues. V was cut by 8 bases and J by 1 base, with 14 bases left in between. The CDR3 bases are TGCAGTACTACGGGACTTACGAACACTGAAGCTTTCTTT. It translates to CSTTGLTNTEAFF.

At least ten counts were recorded for this clonotype. CDR3 region: CASSLSVGIYEQYF. DNA for the CDR3: TGTGCCAGCAGTTTATCGGTGGGTATCTACGAGCAGTACTTC. This sequence joins TRBV27 and TRBJ2-7, with D unresolved. The V end lost 0 bases, the J end lost 3 bases, and 9 bases lay between the germline ends. Germline V gene data show CDR1 as MNHEY and CDR2 as SMNVEV (reference sequence). This CDR3 contains 14 residues.

The chain has TRBV7-2 and TRBJ2-2; possible D gene TRBD2, 6 bases. CDR1 is SGHTA, CDR2 FQGNSA, per germline. This CDR3 comprises 15 residues. Trimming cost V 5 bases and J 3 bases, with 13 bases left between them. The CDR3 reads CASSERERDTGELFF. The CDR3 DNA is TGTGCCAGCAGCGAACGGGAGCGGGACACCGGGGAGCTGTTTTTT.

This clonotype was detected only a few times. This chain links TRBV14 with TRBJ2-3; the D is unclear. The CDR3 totals 13 residues. Germline values: CDR1 SGHDN, CDR2 FVKESK. V was shortened by 5 bases and J by 3 bases, with 9 bases between the two germline ends. This chain's CDR3 is CASSTTRTDTQYF. DNA of the CDR3: TGTGCCAGCAGCACCACCAGAACAGATACGCAGTATTTT. Filled out from reference TRBV14 and TRBJ2-3, the complete variable domain reads EAGVTQFPSHSVIEKGQTVTLRCDPISGHDNLYWYRRVMGKEIKFLLHFVKESKQDESGMPNNRFLAERTGGTYSTLKVQPAELEDSGVYFCASSTTRTDTQYFGPGTRLTVL.

This clonotype occurred a few times. V gene TRBV28 combines with J gene TRBJ2-6; TRBD1 matches at 7 bases. Germline CDR1 MDHEN, CDR2 SYDVKM. J gave up 4 bases and V 5 bases, and 8 bases lay outside the gene matches. CDR3 length: 16 residues. The CDR3 nucleotides are TGTGCCAGCAGTATAACAGGGGTTTACGGGGCCAACGTCCTGACTTTC. Its protein is CASSITGVYGANVLTF.

As to this clonotype: A much larger clone differs from this one at a single base, so this may be a read error. The V and J genes are TRBV6-2 or TRBV6-3 and TRBJ2-5; no reliable D call. This CDR3 comprises 15 residues. Germline V lookup: CDR1 MNHEY, CDR2 SVGEGT. For the CDR3, the DNA is TGTGCCAGCAGCCCCTCGAGGAGCGAGCAAGAGACCCAGCACTTC. Translating gives CASSPSRSEQETQHF.

This clonotype has more than one count but fewer than ten. The genes are TRBV12-3 or TRBV12-4 and TRBJ1-1; D gene uncertain. This CDR3 spans 16 amino acids. V lost 4 bases and J 1 base, leaving 16 bases between the germline ends. Here the CDR3 reads CASSSLGAAGNTEAFF. The CDR3 nucleotides read TGTGCCAGCAGTTCCCTAGGTGCGGCGGGGAACACTGAAGCTTTCTTT.